This T cell receptor beta chain was obtained from a study of CD8 T cells in ankylosing spondylitis. TCRdb analysed the 5' RACE reads with MiXCR anew, one entry per CDR3 protein. The data contain 750,000 to 850,000 distinct CDR3 sequences, 10% to 15% of them singletons. This clonotype occurred a few times. Its target is not known. The CDR3 is 14 amino acids. Germline-derived CDR1 and CDR2 are MNHEY and SVGAGI. V was pared by 0 bases and J by 5 bases, with 10 bases between. Points from the study as a whole: About 8 highly homologous variants made up a TCR beta motif, and this motif appeared characteristic of ankylosing spondylitis blood.

The sample was blood, either unsorted or a sorted T cell fraction (not recorded which). The chain employs TRBV6-5 and TRBJ1-1, with D perhaps matching TRBD1 (5 bases). This receptor was obtained from a male donor with ankylosing spondylitis. CDR3 nucleotides: TGTGCCAGCAGTTACTCTGCAGGGAGGACTGAAGCTTTCTTT. Residues: CASSYSAGRTEAFF.